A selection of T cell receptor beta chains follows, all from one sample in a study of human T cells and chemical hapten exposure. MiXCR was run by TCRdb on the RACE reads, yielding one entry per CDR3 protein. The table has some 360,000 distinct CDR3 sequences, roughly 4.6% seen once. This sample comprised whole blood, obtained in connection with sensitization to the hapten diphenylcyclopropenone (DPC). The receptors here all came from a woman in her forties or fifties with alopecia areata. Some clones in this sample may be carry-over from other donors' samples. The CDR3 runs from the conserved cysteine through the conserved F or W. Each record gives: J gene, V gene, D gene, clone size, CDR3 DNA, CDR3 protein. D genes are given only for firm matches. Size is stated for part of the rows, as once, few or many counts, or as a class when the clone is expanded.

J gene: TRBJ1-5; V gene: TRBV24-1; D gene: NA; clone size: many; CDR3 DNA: TGTGCCACCAGTGATTGGGATAGCAATCAGCCCCAGCATTTT; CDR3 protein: CATSDWDSNQPQHF
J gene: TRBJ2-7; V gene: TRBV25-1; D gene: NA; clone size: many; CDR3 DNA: TGTGCCAGCAGTCCCAGGATCTACGAGCAGTACTTC; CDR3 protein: CASSPRIYEQYF
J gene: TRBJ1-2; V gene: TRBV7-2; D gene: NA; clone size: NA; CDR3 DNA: TGTGCCAGCAGCTTAGTGCCAGGGCGGGCTAACTATGGCTACACCTTC; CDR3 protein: CASSLVPGRANYGYTF
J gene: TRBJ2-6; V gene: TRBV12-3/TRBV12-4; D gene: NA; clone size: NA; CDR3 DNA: TGTGCCAGCAGCTCTGGGGGGCCGGGGGCCAACGTCCTGACTTTC; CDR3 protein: CASSSGGPGANVLTF
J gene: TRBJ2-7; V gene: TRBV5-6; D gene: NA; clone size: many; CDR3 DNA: TGTGCCAGCACCGACAGCTACGAGCAGTACTTC; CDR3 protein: CASTDSYEQYF
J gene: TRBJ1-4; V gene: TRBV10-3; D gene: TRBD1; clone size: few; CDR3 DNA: TGTGCCATCAGTGGGACAGGGAGGAACGAAAAACTGTTTTTT; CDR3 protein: CAISGTGRNEKLFF
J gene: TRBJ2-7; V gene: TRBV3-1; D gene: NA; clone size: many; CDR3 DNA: TGTGCCAGCAGCCAAGTAGCGGACGAGCAGTACTTC; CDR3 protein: CASSQVADEQYF
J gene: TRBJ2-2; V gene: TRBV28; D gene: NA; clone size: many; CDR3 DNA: TGTGCCAGCAGTCCCATCGATGTGACCGGGGAGCTGTTTTTT; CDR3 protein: CASSPIDVTGELFF
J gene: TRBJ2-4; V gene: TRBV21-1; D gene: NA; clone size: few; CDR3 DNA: TGTGCCAGCAGCAAAGCGATAGCAGGAAACATTCAGTACTTC; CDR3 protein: CASSKAIAGNIQYF
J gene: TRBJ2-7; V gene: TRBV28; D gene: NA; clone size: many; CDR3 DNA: TGTGCCAGCAGCGGCATAGGACGGGGCTCCTACGAGCAGTACTTC; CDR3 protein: CASSGIGRGSYEQYF
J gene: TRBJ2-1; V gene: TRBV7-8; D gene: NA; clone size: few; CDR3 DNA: TGTGCCAGCACCGGACTAGGGGGAGATGAGCAGTTCTTC; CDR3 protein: CASTGLGGDEQFF
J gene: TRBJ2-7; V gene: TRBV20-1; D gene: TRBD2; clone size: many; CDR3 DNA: TGCAGTGCTAGAGAGGAAAGGCTAGCGGGAGGGAAGCAGTACTTC; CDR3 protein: CSAREERLAGGKQYF
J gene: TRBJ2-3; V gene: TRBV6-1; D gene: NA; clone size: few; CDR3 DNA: TGTGCCAGCAGTGATCACAGGGGCACAGATACGCAGTATTTT; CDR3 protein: CASSDHRGTDTQYF
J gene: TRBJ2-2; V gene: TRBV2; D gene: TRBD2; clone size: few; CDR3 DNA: TGTGCCAGTAAGACCCAGCGGGAGTTTACCGGGGAGCTGTTTTTT; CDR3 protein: CASKTQREFTGELFF
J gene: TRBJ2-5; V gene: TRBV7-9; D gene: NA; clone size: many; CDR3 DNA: TGTGCCAGCAGCTTAGATGGGCGTTGGGAGACCCAGTACTTC; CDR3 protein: CASSLDGRWETQYF
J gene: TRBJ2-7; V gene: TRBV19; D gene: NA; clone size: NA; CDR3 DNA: TGTGCCAGTAGTTGGACCGGGACGATCCCCTACGAGCAGTACTTC; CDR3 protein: CASSWTGTIPYEQYF
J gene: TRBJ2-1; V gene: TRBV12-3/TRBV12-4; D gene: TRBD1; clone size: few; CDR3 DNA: TGTGCCAGCAGAGCGGACAGGAGCTCCTACAATGAGCAGTTCTTC; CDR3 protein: CASRADRSSYNEQFF
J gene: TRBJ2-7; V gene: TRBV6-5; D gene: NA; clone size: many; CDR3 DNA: TGTGCCAGCAGCCCCCCAGGAATCTACGAGCAGTACTTC; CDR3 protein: CASSPPGIYEQYF
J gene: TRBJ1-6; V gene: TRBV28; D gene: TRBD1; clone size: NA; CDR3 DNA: TGTGCCAGCAGTTACCAGGGGGCTGGTAATTCACCCCTCCACTTT; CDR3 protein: CASSYQGAGNSPLHF
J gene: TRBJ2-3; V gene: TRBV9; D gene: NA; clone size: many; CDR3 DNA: TGTGCCAGCAGCTACGGTCCAGCACAAACAGATACGCAGTATTTT; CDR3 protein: CASSYGPAQTDTQYF
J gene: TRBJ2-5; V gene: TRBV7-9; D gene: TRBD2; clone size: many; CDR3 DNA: TGTGCCAGCAGCCCCGGGACTAGCGAATCTCTTCAAGGAGAGACCCAGTACTTC; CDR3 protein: CASSPGTSESLQGETQYF
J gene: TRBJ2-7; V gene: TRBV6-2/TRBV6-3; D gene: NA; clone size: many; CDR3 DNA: TGTGCCAGCAGTGGCGGCCACTACGAGCAGTACTTC; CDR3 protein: CASSGGHYEQYF
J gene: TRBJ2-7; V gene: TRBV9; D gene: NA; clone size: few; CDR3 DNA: TGTGCCAGCAGCCCAGGGCAAAACGAGCAGTACTTC; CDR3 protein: CASSPGQNEQYF
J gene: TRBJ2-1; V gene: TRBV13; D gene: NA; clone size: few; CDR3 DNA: TGTGCCAGCAGCCTTCGGGACGGGAGTGGAACTGAGCAGTTCTTC; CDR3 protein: CASSLRDGSGTEQFF
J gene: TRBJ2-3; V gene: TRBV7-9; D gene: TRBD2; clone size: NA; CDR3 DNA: TGTGCCAGCAGCTGGGGGACTAGCGGGAGTGTCGATACGCAGTATTTT; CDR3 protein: CASSWGTSGSVDTQYF
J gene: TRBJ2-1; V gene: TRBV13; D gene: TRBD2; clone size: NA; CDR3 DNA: TGTGCCAGCAGCGTAGGACTAGCGGGAGCCGCCGGGGAGCAGTTCTTC; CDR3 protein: CASSVGLAGAAGEQFF
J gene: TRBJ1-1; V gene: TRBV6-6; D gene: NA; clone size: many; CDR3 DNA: TGTGCCAGCAGTTACCGCGGAGGGCACACTGAAGCTTTCTTT; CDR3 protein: CASSYRGGHTEAFF
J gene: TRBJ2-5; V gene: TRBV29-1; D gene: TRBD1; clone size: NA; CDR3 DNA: TGCAGCGTCCAACAGGGGGTTCAGACCCAGTACTTC; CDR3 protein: CSVQQGVQTQYF
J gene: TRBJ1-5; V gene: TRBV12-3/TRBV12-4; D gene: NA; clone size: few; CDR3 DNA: TGTGCCAGCAGCCGGGACGGGGGGGGCAATCAGCCCCAGCATTTT; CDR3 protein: CASSRDGGGNQPQHF
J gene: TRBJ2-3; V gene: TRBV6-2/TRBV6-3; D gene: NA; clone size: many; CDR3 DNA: TGTGCCAGCAACCAAGGAGCCGTGCCGTATTTT; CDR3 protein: CASNQGAVPYF
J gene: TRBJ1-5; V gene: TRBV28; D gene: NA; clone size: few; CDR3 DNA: TGTGCCAGCAGACCTAGACGGAGCAATCAGCCCCAGCATTTT; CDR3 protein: CASRPRRSNQPQHF